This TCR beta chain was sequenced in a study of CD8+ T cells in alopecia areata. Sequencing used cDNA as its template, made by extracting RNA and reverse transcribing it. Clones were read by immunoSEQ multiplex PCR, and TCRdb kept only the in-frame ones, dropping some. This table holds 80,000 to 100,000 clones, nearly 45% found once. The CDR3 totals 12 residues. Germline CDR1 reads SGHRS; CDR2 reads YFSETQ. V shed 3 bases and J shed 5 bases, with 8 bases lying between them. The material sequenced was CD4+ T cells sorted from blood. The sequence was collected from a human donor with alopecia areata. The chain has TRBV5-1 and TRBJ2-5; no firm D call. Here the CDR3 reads CASSSSRETQYF. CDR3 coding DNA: TGCGCCAGCAGCTCCTCCAGGGAGACCCAGTACTTC.